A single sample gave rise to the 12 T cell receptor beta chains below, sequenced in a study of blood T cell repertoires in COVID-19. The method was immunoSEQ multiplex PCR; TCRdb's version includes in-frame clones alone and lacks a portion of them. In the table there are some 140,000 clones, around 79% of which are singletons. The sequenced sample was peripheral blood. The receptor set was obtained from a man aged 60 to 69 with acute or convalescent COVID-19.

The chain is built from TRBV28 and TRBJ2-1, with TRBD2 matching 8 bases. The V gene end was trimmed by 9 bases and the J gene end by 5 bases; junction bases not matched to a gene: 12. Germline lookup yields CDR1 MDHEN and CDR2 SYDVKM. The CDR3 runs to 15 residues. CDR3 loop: CASGGGGRTHNEQFF. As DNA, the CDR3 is TGTGCCAGTGGGGGAGGCGGGAGGACCCACAATGAGCAGTTCTTC. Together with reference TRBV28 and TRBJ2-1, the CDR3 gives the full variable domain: DVKVTQSSRYLVKRTGEKVFLECVQDMDHENMFWYRQDPGLGLRLIYFSYDVKMKEKGDIPEGYSVSREKKERFSLILESASTNQTSMYLCASGGGGRTHNEQFFGPGTRLTVL.

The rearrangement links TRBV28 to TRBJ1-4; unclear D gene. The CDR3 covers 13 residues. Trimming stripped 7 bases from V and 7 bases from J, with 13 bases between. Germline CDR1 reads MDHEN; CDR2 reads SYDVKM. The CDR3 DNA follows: TGTGCCAGCAAACTACTCGGAGGTGAAAAACTGTTTTTT. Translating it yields CASKLLGGEKLFF.

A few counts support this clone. The CDR3 DNA reads TGTGCCAGCAGCTTAGCGGCAGCCAGCGGGAGAGGCGGGGAGCTGTTTTTT. Its translation: CASSLAAASGRGGELFF. V usage is TRBV7-2 and J usage is TRBJ2-2, with TRBD2 matching 8 bases. The CDR3 length is 17 residues. CDR1 and CDR2 (germline): SGHTA, FQGNSA. V was pared by 0 bases and J by 7 bases, with 10 bases of the junction left unmatched.

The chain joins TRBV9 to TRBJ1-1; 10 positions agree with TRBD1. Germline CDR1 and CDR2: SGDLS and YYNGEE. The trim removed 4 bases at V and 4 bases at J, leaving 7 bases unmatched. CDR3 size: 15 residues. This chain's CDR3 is CASSYGTGVGTEAFF. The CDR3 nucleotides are TGTGCCAGCAGCTACGGGACAGGGGTTGGCACTGAAGCTTTCTTT.

The CDR3 loop reads CASRTGYGNQPQHF. Here the CDR3 DNA reads TGTGCCAGCAGGACAGGGTACGGCAATCAGCCCCAGCATTTT. J is TRBJ1-5 and V is TRBV28; TRBD1 matches at 7 bases. In germline, CDR1 is MDHEN, CDR2 SYDVKM. CDR3 length: 14 residues. The J segment lost 2 bases and the V segment lost 6 bases, leaving 4 bases of the junction unmatched. Based on the CDR3 plus reference TRBV28 and TRBJ1-5, the full variable domain is DVKVTQSSRYLVKRTGEKVFLECVQDMDHENMFWYRQDPGLGLRLIYFSYDVKMKEKGDIPEGYSVSREKKERFSLILESASTNQTSMYLCASRTGYGNQPQHFGDGTRLSIL.

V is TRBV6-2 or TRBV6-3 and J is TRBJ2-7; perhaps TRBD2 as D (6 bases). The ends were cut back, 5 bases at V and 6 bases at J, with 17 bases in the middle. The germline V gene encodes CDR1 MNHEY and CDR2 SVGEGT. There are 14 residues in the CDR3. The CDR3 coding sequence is TGTGCCAGCAGTCCCGGCGGTCTCGGGAGCGAGCAGTACTTC. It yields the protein CASSPGGLGSEQYF.

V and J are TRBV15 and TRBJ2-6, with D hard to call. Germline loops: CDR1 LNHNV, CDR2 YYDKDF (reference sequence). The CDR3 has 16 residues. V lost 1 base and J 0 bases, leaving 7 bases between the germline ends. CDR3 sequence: CATSRASISGANVLTF. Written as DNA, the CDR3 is TGTGCCACCAGCAGAGCAAGCATCTCTGGGGCCAACGTCCTGACTTTC.

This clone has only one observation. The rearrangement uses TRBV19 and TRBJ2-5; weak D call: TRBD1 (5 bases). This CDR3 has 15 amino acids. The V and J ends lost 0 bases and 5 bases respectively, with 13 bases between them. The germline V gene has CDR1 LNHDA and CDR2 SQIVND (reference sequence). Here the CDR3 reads CASSIEAGFEETQYF. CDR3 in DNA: TGTGCCAGTAGTATAGAGGCAGGGTTTGAGGAGACCCAGTACTTC.

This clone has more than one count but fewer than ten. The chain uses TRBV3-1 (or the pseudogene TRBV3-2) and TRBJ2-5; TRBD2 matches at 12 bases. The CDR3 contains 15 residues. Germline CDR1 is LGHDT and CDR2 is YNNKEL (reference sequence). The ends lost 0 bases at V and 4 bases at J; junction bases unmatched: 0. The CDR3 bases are TGTGCCAGCAGCCAAGAGGGACTAGCGGGAGAGACCCAGTACTTC. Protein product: CASSQEGLAGETQYF.

The CDR3 DNA reads TGTGCCTGGAGTACCAGCGGGTGGGCCGGGGAGCTGTTTTTT. It specifies CAWSTSGWAGELFF. The gene calls are TRBV30 and TRBJ2-2, with a weak D call TRBD2 (6 bases). The germline V gene encodes CDR1 GTSNPN and CDR2 SVGIG (reference sequence). This CDR3 is 14 amino acids long. The V gene lost 2 bases and the J gene lost 6 bases, with 13 bases spanning the gap.

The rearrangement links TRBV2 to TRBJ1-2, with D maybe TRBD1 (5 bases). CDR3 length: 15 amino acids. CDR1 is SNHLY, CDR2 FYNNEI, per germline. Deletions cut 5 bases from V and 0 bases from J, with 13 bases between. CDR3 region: CASSHKGNTNYGYTF. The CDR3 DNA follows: TGTGCCAGCAGTCATAAGGGGAACACTAACTATGGCTACACCTTC.

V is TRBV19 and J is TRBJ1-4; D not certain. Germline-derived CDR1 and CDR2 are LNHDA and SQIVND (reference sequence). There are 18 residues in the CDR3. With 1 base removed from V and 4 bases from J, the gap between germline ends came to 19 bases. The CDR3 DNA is TGTGCCAGTAGTATAGCGGGAAGGCAACCGCCCTATAATGAAAAACTGTTTTTT. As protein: CASSIAGRQPPYNEKLFF.